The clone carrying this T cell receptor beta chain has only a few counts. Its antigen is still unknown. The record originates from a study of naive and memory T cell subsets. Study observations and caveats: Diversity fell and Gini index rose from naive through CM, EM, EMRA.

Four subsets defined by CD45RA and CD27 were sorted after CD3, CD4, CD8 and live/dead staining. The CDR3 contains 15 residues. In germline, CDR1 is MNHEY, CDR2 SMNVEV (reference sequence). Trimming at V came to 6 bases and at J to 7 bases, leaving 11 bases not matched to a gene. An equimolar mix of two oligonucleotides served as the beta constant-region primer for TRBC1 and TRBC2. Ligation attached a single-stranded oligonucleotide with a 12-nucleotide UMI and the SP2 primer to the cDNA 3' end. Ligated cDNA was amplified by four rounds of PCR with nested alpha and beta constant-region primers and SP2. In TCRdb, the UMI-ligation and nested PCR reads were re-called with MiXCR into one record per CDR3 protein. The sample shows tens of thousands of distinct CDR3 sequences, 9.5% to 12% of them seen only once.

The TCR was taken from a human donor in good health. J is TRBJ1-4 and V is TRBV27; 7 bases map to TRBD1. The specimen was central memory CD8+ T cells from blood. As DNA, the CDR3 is TGTGCCAGCAGCCCAGGACAGGCCGGGCGTGAAAAACTGTTTTTT. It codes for CASSPGQAGREKLFF.